The source of this TCR beta chain is a study of blood T cells in healthy people across ages. General study results and limits: The percentage of naive T cells correlated strongly with TCR beta diversity. Age showed a roughly linear inverse relationship with TCR beta diversity per million T cells.

In this sample, this clonotype turned up a few times. Its antigen is still unknown. A second 7 to 11 cycle PCR used barcoded and J-beta primers. TCRdb fed the 5' RACE reads into MiXCR, producing one record per CDR3 protein. The table has around 1,500,000 distinct CDR3 sequences, roughly 40% seen once. The CDR3 has 14 residues. The V gene end was trimmed by 6 bases and the J gene end by 5 bases; junction bases not matched to a gene: 6. Germline lookup yields CDR1 LNHNV and CDR2 YYDKDF (reference sequence). The receptor comes from a woman between 18 and 30 years old in good health. V usage is TRBV15 and J usage is TRBJ2-1, with 8 bases matching TRBD1. What was sequenced was blood. Here the CDR3 reads CATRGDRGHNEQFF. The CDR3 DNA reads as TGTGCCACCAGAGGCGACAGGGGACACAATGAGCAGTTCTTC.